One and the same sample provided the 9 T cell receptor beta chains below, sequenced in a study of shared clonotypes between healthy human individuals. Here immunoSEQ multiplex PCR was the method, and the copy in TCRdb shows in-frame clones only, minus some. The sample consists of fewer than 1.6 million clones, 98% to 99% of them appearing once. Specimen: naive CD4+ T cells sorted from blood. Documented subset: CD45RA+ positively selected. These receptors all stem from a man aged 25-40 years in good health.

V gene TRBV28 combines with J gene TRBJ2-7; D is uncertain. Germline assignment: CDR1 MDHEN and CDR2 SYDVKM. V lost 3 bases and J lost 2, with 5 bases in between. CDR3 length: 12 residues. The CDR3 sequence: CASSFYAYEQYF. DNA for the CDR3: TGTGCCAGCAGTTTCTATGCCTACGAGCAGTACTTC.

The gene calls are TRBV4-1 and TRBJ2-3; 9 bases agree with TRBD2. The length of the CDR3 is 17 residues. Per the germline V gene, CDR1 is MGHRA and CDR2 is YSYEKL. Trimming cost V 1 base and J 4 bases; bases outside gene matches: 9. CDR3 region: CASSQGRGTSYADTQYF. The CDR3, as DNA: TGCGCCAGCAGCCAAGGACGCGGGACTAGCTACGCAGATACGCAGTATTTT.

The rearrangement joins TRBV6-5 to TRBJ1-2; no firm D call. Trimming removed 6 bases at V and 4 bases at J, with 15 bases between. This CDR3 comprises 14 residues. Germline lookup yields CDR1 MNHEY and CDR2 SVGAGI. DNA for the CDR3: TGTGCCAGCAGCCCCGTCAGAGGGTCCTATGGCTACACCTTC. Translating gives CASSPVRGSYGYTF.

The chain joins TRBV27 to TRBJ2-2; the D is unclear. Germline values: CDR1 MNHEY, CDR2 SMNVEV (reference sequence). Trimming shortened V by 5 bases and J by 1 base, and 11 bases separated the two germline ends. The CDR3 sequence is 15 residues long. CDR3 region: CASSARPWNTGELFF. The DNA of the CDR3 is TGTGCCAGCAGTGCGAGACCTTGGAACACCGGGGAGCTGTTTTTT.

The V gene is TRBV18, the J gene TRBJ2-3; 8 bases align to TRBD1. CDR1 and CDR2 (germline): KGHSH, LQKENI. The CDR3 totals 14 residues. J was trimmed by 3 bases and V by 3 bases; bases with no gene match: 2. The CDR3 sequence: CASSPQGATDTQYF. For the CDR3, the DNA is TGTGCCAGCTCACCTCAGGGGGCAACAGATACGCAGTATTTT.

V is TRBV4-2 and J is TRBJ2-7; 8 bases align to TRBD2. V was clipped by 3 bases and J by 0 bases; unmatched bases: 7. The CDR3 loop spans 16 amino acids. The V gene's germline CDR1 is LGHNA and CDR2 YNFKEQ. The CDR3 reads CASSQVGGRSSYEQYF. The DNA for the CDR3 is TGTGCCAGCAGCCAGGTGGGCGGGAGGAGCTCCTACGAGCAGTACTTC.

The rearrangement uses TRBV9 and TRBJ1-1; TRBD1 aligns across 7 bases. The V and J ends lost 2 bases and 11 bases, in that order; junction bases with no gene match: 12. Germline CDR1 reads SGDLS; CDR2 reads YYNGEE. The CDR3 spans 14 residues. The CDR3 DNA follows: TGTGCCAGCAGCGTCCTCTCGACAGGGAAAAGGGCTTTCTTT. Amino acids: CASSVLSTGKRAFF.

This chain uses TRBV5-5 with TRBJ1-1; 8 bases align to TRBD1. V gave up 0 bases and J gave up 3 bases; unmatched junction bases: 1. The germline V gene encodes CDR1 SGHKS and CDR2 YYEKEE (reference sequence). The CDR3 spans 14 residues. This CDR3 is CASSLDRGYTEAFF. CDR3 sequence (DNA): TGTGCCAGCAGCTTGGACAGGGGGTACACTGAAGCTTTCTTT.

The V call is TRBV10-3, the J call TRBJ1-2; 7 nucleotides agree with TRBD1. This CDR3 comprises 14 residues. The V gene end was trimmed by 6 bases and the J gene end by 6 bases; junction bases not matched to a gene: 10. Germline V gene data show CDR1 as ENHRY and CDR2 as SYGVKD. The chain's CDR3 is CAISRQGDRDGYTF. For the CDR3, the DNA is TGTGCCATCAGCCGACAGGGTGACAGAGATGGCTACACCTTC.